A single sample is the source of the 26 T cell receptor beta chains below, sequenced in a study of cytomegalovirus exposure and HLA in healthy donors. The primer mix had 60 Vbeta and 13 Jbeta primers. Profiled with immunoSEQ multiplex PCR; TCRdb holds only in-frame clones, not every one. The table includes around 130,000 clones, under 85% detected once. The sample was PBMCs. The receptors shown here come from a man between 25 and 39 years old in good health and CMV-seronegative.

The rearrangement links TRBV6-6 to TRBJ2-7; TRBD2 matches at 9 bases. Per the germline V gene, CDR1 is MNHNY and CDR2 is SVGAGI (reference sequence). This CDR3 has 16 amino acids. V trimming: 5 bases; J trimming: 3 bases; junction bases outside the gene matches: 11. This CDR3 reads CASSHLRTSESYEQYF. The CDR3 DNA reads as TGTGCCAGCAGTCACCTCCGGACTAGCGAAAGCTACGAGCAGTACTTC.

The chain joins TRBV29-1 to TRBJ2-3; the D gene is possibly TRBD2 (6 bases). Trimming left V 7 bases short and J 3 bases short, with 14 bases between. Germline lookup yields CDR1 SQVTM and CDR2 ANQGSEA. This CDR3 has 13 amino acids. The CDR3 DNA reads as TGCAGCGCAATACGACGGGGGACAGATACGCAGTATTTT. It specifies CSAIRRGTDTQYF.

V gene TRBV19 combines with J gene TRBJ1-5; 10 bases align to TRBD1. The CDR3 extends over 14 amino acids. The V gene's germline CDR1 is LNHDA and CDR2 SQIVND (reference sequence). V dropped 5 bases and J dropped 2; count of bases not matched to a gene: 0. CDR3 in amino acids: CASSGTGGNQPQHF. For the CDR3, the DNA is TGTGCCAGTAGTGGGACAGGGGGCAATCAGCCCCAGCATTTT.

The V gene is TRBV7-8, the J gene TRBJ2-6; no reliable D call. Trimming shortened V by 3 bases and J by 0 bases, and 6 bases separated the two germline ends. The CDR3 is made up of 15 amino acids. CDR1 is SGHVS, CDR2 FQNEAQ, per germline. The CDR3 protein is CASSFLNSGANVLTF. In DNA, the CDR3 is TGTGCCAGCAGCTTCCTAAACTCTGGGGCCAACGTCCTGACTTTC.

The V and J genes are TRBV25-1 and TRBJ2-7, with D maybe TRBD2 (5 bases). The CDR3 consists of 14 residues. CDR1 and CDR2 (germline): MGHDK, SYGVNS. The ends were cut back, 4 bases at V and 0 bases at J, with 10 bases in the middle. This CDR3 is CASSAGINSYEQYF. The CDR3, as DNA: TGTGCCAGCAGTGCGGGGATTAACTCCTACGAGCAGTACTTC.

The gene calls are TRBV30 and TRBJ2-1, with D unclear. CDR3 length: 13 amino acids. V was shortened by 0 bases and J by 5 bases, with 8 bases between the two germline ends. CDR1 GTSNPN and CDR2 SVGIG come from the germline V gene (reference sequence). CDR3 residues: CAWSVYRDNEQFF. CDR3 bases: TGTGCCTGGAGTGTATACCGGGACAATGAGCAGTTCTTC.

The chain has TRBV7-2 and TRBJ1-2, with TRBD1 as a possible D gene (5 bases). Trimming stripped 4 bases from V and 0 bases from J, with 12 bases between. Germline-derived CDR1 and CDR2 are SGHTA and FQGNSA. The CDR3 runs 15 residues. The CDR3 region has the DNA TGTGCCAGCAGCTCTACAGGTCTAGCTAACTATGGCTACACCTTC. It specifies CASSSTGLANYGYTF. The whole variable domain, filled in from reference TRBV7-2 and TRBJ1-2, reads GAGVSQSPSNKVTEKGKDVELRCDPISGHTALYWYRQSLGQGLEFLIYFQGNSAPDKSGLPSDRFSAERTGGSVSTLTIQRTQQEDSAVYLCASSSTGLANYGYTFGSGTRLTVV.

The sample holds one count of this clone. Other DNA sequences within the sample encode an identical CDR3. This chain uses TRBV4-1 with TRBJ2-1; tentatively, D is TRBD2 (5 bases). The germline CDR1 and CDR2 sequences are MGHRA and YSYEKL. V lost 1 base, J lost 9 bases, and 25 bases lay in between. The length of the CDR3 is 18 residues. CDR3 nucleotides: TGCGCCAGCAGCCAAGGTCTCTTAAGTCGGCTAGCTGGAGGTGAGCAGTTCTTC. This gives the protein CASSQGLLSRLAGGEQFF.

The J gene is TRBJ1-3, the V gene TRBV28; 7 bases line up with TRBD1. This CDR3 comprises 14 residues. Germline values: CDR1 MDHEN, CDR2 SYDVKM. Trimming at V came to 10 bases and at J to 4 bases, leaving 10 bases not matched to a gene. CDR3 in DNA: TGTGCCACCTTGGAGGCAGGGGGAGGAAACACCATATATTTT. It encodes CATLEAGGGNTIYF.

CDR3 loop: CASSERGTLYEQYF. As DNA, the CDR3 is TGTGCCAGCAGTGAAAGGGGGACCCTCTACGAGCAGTACTTC. This sequence joins TRBV2 and TRBJ2-7; D is perhaps TRBD1 (6 bases). Trimming shortened V by 2 bases and J by 3 bases, and 11 bases separated the two germline ends. The CDR3 has 14 residues. Germline CDR1 reads SNHLY; CDR2 reads FYNNEI.

The chain recombines TRBV7-9 with TRBJ2-7; possible D gene TRBD2, 5 bases. V lost 3 bases, J lost 0 bases, and 9 bases lay in between. Germline V gene sequence: CDR1 SEHNR, CDR2 FQNEAQ (reference sequence). The CDR3 is 14 residues long. The CDR3 loop is CASSLRDSSYEQYF. The CDR3 nucleotides read TGTGCCAGCAGCTTGAGGGATTCCTCCTACGAGCAGTACTTC.

This chain connects TRBV27 to TRBJ1-2, with unresolved D. V dropped 2 bases and J dropped 8 bases, with 12 bases sitting between them. Germline CDR1 and CDR2: MNHEY and SMNVEV (reference sequence). This CDR3 has 13 amino acids. Here the CDR3 reads CASSLITREGYTF. The CDR3 DNA follows: TGTGCCAGCAGTTTAATCACCCGGGAAGGCTACACCTTC.

The V gene is TRBV25-1, the J gene TRBJ1-4; the D is unclear. V shed 2 bases and J shed 8 bases, with 15 bases lying between them. Germline loops: CDR1 MGHDK, CDR2 SYGVNS. This CDR3 has 15 residues. CDR3 amino acids: CASSEPREAEEKLFF. The CDR3 nucleotides are TGTGCCAGCAGTGAACCTAGGGAGGCTGAAGAAAAACTGTTTTTT. Supplemented by reference TRBV25-1 and TRBJ1-4, the full variable domain reads EADIYQTPRYLVIGTGKKITLECSQTMGHDKMYWYQQDPGMELHLIHYSYGVNSTEKGDLSSESTVSRIRTEHFPLTLESARPSHTSQYLCASSEPREAEEKLFFGSGTQLSVL.

The chain combines TRBV6-5 with TRBJ2-3, with D hard to call. The V end was cut by 2 bases, the J end by 3 bases, with 9 bases between. The CDR3 consists of 14 residues. Germline V lookup: CDR1 MNHEY, CDR2 SVGAGI. The CDR3 DNA reads TGTGCCAGCAGTTACGAGGCTAGAACAGATACGCAGTATTTT. It specifies CASSYEARTDTQYF.

The V call is TRBV29-1, the J call TRBJ2-5; 8 bases are a match to TRBD2. J gave up 4 bases and V 2 bases, and 3 bases lay outside the gene matches. The CDR3 totals 13 residues. Germline CDR1 is SQVTM and CDR2 is ANQGSEA. The CDR3 DNA sequence: TGCAGCGTTGAAAGGCTAGCGGGAGAGACCCAGTACTTC. It translates to CSVERLAGETQYF.

The rearrangement links TRBV28 to TRBJ2-7; D not resolved. Germline loops: CDR1 MDHEN, CDR2 SYDVKM. The CDR3 runs 13 residues. The V end was cut by 2 bases, the J end by 3 bases, with 8 bases between. Written as DNA, the CDR3 is TGTGCCAGCAGTTTAACGGGTGTCTACGAGCAGTACTTC. This encodes CASSLTGVYEQYF.

The rearrangement joins TRBV20-1 to TRBJ2-7; maybe TRBD1 (6 bases). This CDR3 contains 11 residues. V was cut by 6 bases and J by 4 bases, with 10 bases left in between. The germline CDR1 and CDR2 sequences are DFQATT and SNEGSKA (reference sequence). The CDR3 DNA sequence: TGCAGTGCAAAAACAGGGTACGAGCAGTACTTC. Translated, it gives CSAKTGYEQYF.

V usage is TRBV4-3 and J usage is TRBJ1-1; possible D gene TRBD1, 6 bases. CDR1 LGHNA and CDR2 YSLEER come from the germline V gene. V lost 4 bases and J 5 bases, leaving 20 bases between the germline ends. The CDR3 loop spans 16 amino acids. DNA of the CDR3: TGCGCCAGCAGCCTCAACGGGGGGCTGGGGTTTACTGAAGCTTTCTTT. Translating it yields CASSLNGGLGFTEAFF.

V gene TRBV5-1 combines with J gene TRBJ2-1, with TRBD2 matching over 12 bases. V shed 4 bases and J 2 bases; nucleotides not matched to a gene: 7. Germline V CDR1 and CDR2: SGHRS, YFSETQ. CDR3 size: 17 residues. CDR3 DNA sequence: TGCGCCAGCAGCCTGACTAGCGGGAGATTGACCTACAATGAGCAGTTCTTC. Translating gives CASSLTSGRLTYNEQFF.

The chain is built from TRBV29-1 and TRBJ1-1; 8 positions match TRBD1. In germline, CDR1 is SQVTM, CDR2 ANQGSEA. CDR3 length: 14 amino acids. The junction had 10 bases not matched to a gene; V was cut back by 6 bases and J by 4 bases. Here the CDR3 reads CSVTWGQVGTEAFF. CDR3 DNA sequence: TGCAGCGTGACCTGGGGACAGGTGGGCACTGAAGCTTTCTTT.

J is TRBJ2-3 and V is TRBV6-1, with 8 positions matching TRBD2. V lost 5 bases, J lost 2 bases, and 3 bases stayed unmatched. Germline V gives CDR1 MNHNS, CDR2 SASEGT. This CDR3 comprises 14 residues. CDR3 in amino acids: CASSPGLATDTQYF. Here the CDR3 DNA reads TGTGCCAGCAGTCCCGGACTAGCCACAGATACGCAGTATTTT.

The chain carries TRBV2 and TRBJ1-1, with 7 bases lining up with TRBD1. Germline-derived CDR1 and CDR2 are SNHLY and FYNNEI. V lost 4 bases and J lost 5; bases outside the gene matches: 7. The length of the CDR3 is 14 residues. The CDR3: CASSAQGGNTEAFF. The DNA of the CDR3 is TGTGCCAGCAGTGCCCAGGGGGGAAATACTGAAGCTTTCTTT.

This sequence joins TRBV5-1 and TRBJ2-1, with TRBD1 as a possible D gene (7 bases). Germline loops: CDR1 SGHRS, CDR2 YFSETQ. This CDR3 comprises 13 residues. Trimming left V 0 bases short and J 7 bases short, with 8 bases between. The CDR3 region is CASSLAGGNEQFF. CDR3 coding DNA: TGCGCCAGCAGCTTGGCAGGGGGGAATGAGCAGTTCTTC. The full variable domain, with the rest looked up from reference TRBV5-1 and TRBJ2-1, is KAGVTQTPRYLIKTRGQQVTLSCSPISGHRSVSWYQQTPGQGLQFLFEYFSETQRNKGNFPGRFSGRQFSNSRSEMNVSTLELGDSALYLCASSLAGGNEQFFGPGTRLTVL.

The CDR3: CAWSVQALAGGDNEQFF. DNA of the CDR3: TGTGCCTGGAGTGTACAGGCGCTAGCGGGGGGTGACAATGAGCAGTTCTTC. The V and J genes are TRBV30 and TRBJ2-1; 11 bases line up with TRBD2. This CDR3 is built from 17 residues. The V gene end was trimmed by 0 bases and the J gene end by 5 bases; junction bases not matched to a gene: 9. CDR1 GTSNPN and CDR2 SVGIG come from the germline V gene (reference sequence).

The chain links TRBV7-9 to TRBJ1-5, with D unclear. The length of the CDR3 is 14 residues. Looked up from germline, CDR1 is SEHNR and CDR2 is FQNEAQ (reference sequence). V was cut by 5 bases and J by 0 bases, with 8 bases left in between. The chain's CDR3 is CASSDILSNQPQHF. The DNA for the CDR3 is TGTGCCAGCAGCGACATCCTTAGCAATCAGCCCCAGCATTTT.

The V call is TRBV5-1, the J call TRBJ2-2; a weak D match, TRBD2 (5 bases). The V gene lost 0 bases and the J gene lost 5 bases, with 14 bases spanning the gap. Germline V gene sequence: CDR1 SGHRS, CDR2 YFSETQ. This CDR3 comprises 16 residues. In DNA, the CDR3 is TGCGCCAGCAGCTTGGTACGGCAAAGAGGGACCGGGGAGCTGTTTTTT. Protein: CASSLVRQRGTGELFF.